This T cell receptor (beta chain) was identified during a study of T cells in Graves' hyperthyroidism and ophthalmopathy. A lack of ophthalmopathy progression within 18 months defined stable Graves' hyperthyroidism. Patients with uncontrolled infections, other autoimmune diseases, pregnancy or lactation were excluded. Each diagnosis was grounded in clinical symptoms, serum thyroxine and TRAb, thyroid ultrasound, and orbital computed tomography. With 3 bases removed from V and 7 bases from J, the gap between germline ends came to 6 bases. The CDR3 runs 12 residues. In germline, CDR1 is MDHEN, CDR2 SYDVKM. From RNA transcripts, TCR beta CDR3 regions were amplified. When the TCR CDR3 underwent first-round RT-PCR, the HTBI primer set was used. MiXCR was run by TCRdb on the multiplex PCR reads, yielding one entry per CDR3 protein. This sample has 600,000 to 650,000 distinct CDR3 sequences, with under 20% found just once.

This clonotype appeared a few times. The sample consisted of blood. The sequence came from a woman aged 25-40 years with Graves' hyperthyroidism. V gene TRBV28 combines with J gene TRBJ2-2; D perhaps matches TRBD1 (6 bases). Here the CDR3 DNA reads TGTGCCAGCAGTTTGGACAGCGGGGAGCTGTTTTTT. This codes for CASSLDSGELFF.